These 9 T cell receptor beta chains originate from one sample sequenced in a study of T cell responses to AZD1222 COVID-19 vaccine. Data came from immunoSEQ multiplex PCR; TCRdb stores just in-frame clones and leaves some out. The sample shows some 150,000 clones, around nine tenths of them seen only once. This sample comprised peripheral blood, obtained on day 0 of AZD1222 vaccination. These receptors were collected from an adult in good health.

The V gene is TRBV7-6, the J gene TRBJ2-7; no reliable D call. This CDR3 is built from 14 residues. Between the trimmed V and J ends, which lost 3 bases and 0 bases, there was a span of 9 bases. Germline CDR1 SGHVS, CDR2 FNYEAQ. Here the CDR3 DNA reads TGTGCCAGCAGCTTGTTTGGACCCTCCTACGAGCAGTACTTC. Translation gives CASSLFGPSYEQYF.

V usage is TRBV24-1 and J usage is TRBJ2-1; D may be TRBD1 (6 bases). Germline V gives CDR1 KGHDR, CDR2 SFDVKD. Trimming removed 9 bases from V and 8 bases from J, with 22 bases in between. The CDR3 sequence is 15 residues long. The CDR3 DNA is TGTGCCACCGCCAATTCGTGGCAGGGGAGCGATGAGCAGTTCTTC. This codes for CATANSWQGSDEQFF.

This rearrangement joins TRBV11-3 to TRBJ2-5; TRBD2 matches 15 bases. V trimming: 4 bases; J trimming: 4 bases; junction bases outside the gene matches: 10. The V gene's germline CDR1 is SGHNT and CDR2 YENEEA. The CDR3 covers 18 residues. Here the CDR3 reads CASSSGLAGGKKGETQYF. CDR3 coding DNA: TGTGCCAGCAGCTCTGGACTAGCGGGAGGGAAAAAGGGAGAGACCCAGTACTTC. Based on the CDR3 plus reference TRBV11-3 and TRBJ2-5, the full variable domain is EAGVVQSPRYKIIEKKQPVAFWCNPISGHNTLYWYLQNLGQGPELLIRYENEEAVDDSQLPKDRFSAERLKGVDSTLKIQPAELGDSAVYLCASSSGLAGGKKGETQYFGPGTRLLVL.

The chain joins TRBV28 to TRBJ2-2, with 12 bases that match TRBD2. Trimming took 6 bases from V and 3 from J; bases not matched to a gene: 5. Germline CDR1 is MDHEN and CDR2 is SYDVKM. The CDR3 length is 16 residues. This chain's CDR3 is CASSRLAGVDTGELFF. CDR3 sequence (DNA): TGTGCCAGCAGCCGACTAGCGGGAGTGGACACCGGGGAGCTGTTTTTT.

This clone was observed a single time. This chain joins TRBV28 and TRBJ1-5; D is ambiguous. The germline V and J ends were trimmed by 3 bases and 9 bases, with 12 bases remaining between them. The CDR3 covers 13 residues. Looked up from germline, CDR1 is MDHEN and CDR2 is SYDVKM. CDR3 sequence reads: CASSFRRESPQHF. The CDR3 DNA reads as TGTGCCAGCAGTTTTAGGAGGGAATCGCCCCAGCATTTT.

The V gene is TRBV19, the J gene TRBJ1-1; D possibly corresponds to TRBD1 (5 bases). The V gene lost 6 bases and the J gene lost 0 bases, with 17 bases spanning the gap. The CDR3 runs to 16 residues. CDR1 is LNHDA, CDR2 SQIVND, per germline (reference sequence). Here the CDR3 reads CASSTQPGPMNTEAFF. In DNA, the CDR3 is TGTGCCAGTAGCACTCAACCGGGACCCATGAACACTGAAGCTTTCTTT.

V usage is TRBV6-4 and J usage is TRBJ2-2, with 9 bases that match TRBD2. Germline V gene sequence: CDR1 MRHNA, CDR2 SNTAGT. The CDR3 has 17 amino acids. V lost 6 bases, J lost 4 bases, and 12 bases stayed unmatched. This CDR3 is CASRPQGLAVGTGELFF. The CDR3 DNA reads TGTGCCAGCAGACCACAGGGACTAGCAGTGGGCACCGGGGAGCTGTTTTTT.

The rearrangement links TRBV30 to TRBJ1-3, with D perhaps TRBD1 (6 bases). CDR1 GTSNPN and CDR2 SVGIG come from the germline V gene (reference sequence). With 5 bases removed from V and 0 bases from J, the gap between germline ends came to 14 bases. The CDR3 contains 15 residues. The CDR3 spells CAWAPDSFSGNTIYF. CDR3 bases: TGTGCCTGGGCCCCGGACAGCTTCTCTGGAAACACCATATATTTT.

This chain joins TRBV6-1 and TRBJ2-1; 11 bases agree with TRBD2. V shed 2 bases and J 3 bases; nucleotides not matched to a gene: 6. CDR3 size: 17 residues. The germline V gene has CDR1 MNHNS and CDR2 SASEGT. CDR3 loop: CASSEFGTSGSYNEQFF. CDR3 DNA: TGTGCCAGCAGTGAATTTGGGACTAGCGGAAGCTACAATGAGCAGTTCTTC.